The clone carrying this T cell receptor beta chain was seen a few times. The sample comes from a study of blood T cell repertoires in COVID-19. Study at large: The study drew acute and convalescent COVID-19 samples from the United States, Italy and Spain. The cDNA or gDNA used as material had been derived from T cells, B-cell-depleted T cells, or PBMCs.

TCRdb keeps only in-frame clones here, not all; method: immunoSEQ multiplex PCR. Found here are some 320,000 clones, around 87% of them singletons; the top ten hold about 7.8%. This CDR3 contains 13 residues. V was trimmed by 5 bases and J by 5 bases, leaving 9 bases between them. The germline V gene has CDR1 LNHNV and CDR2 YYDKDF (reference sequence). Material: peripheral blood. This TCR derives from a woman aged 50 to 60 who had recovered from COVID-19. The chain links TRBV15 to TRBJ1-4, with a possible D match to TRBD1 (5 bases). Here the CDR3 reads CATSERGNEKLFF. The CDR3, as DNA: TGTGCCACCAGCGAAAGGGGAAATGAAAAACTGTTTTTT.